The 23 T cell receptor beta chains given below trace back to one sample, sequenced in a study of OX40 agonist ivuxolimab in advanced cancers. Clones were read by immunoSEQ multiplex PCR, and TCRdb kept only the in-frame ones, dropping some. The sample consists of fewer than 25,000 clones, approximately 80% of them appearing once. The sample was CD4+ or CD8+ T cells sorted from blood, taken in a trial of the OX40 agonist ivuxolimab. The receptors derive from an adult with an advanced solid tumor such as melanoma, head and neck, liver or kidney cancer.

This clone was seen a single time. The genes are TRBV11-2 and TRBJ2-5, with 10 bases lining up with TRBD2. The CDR3 is 15 residues long. CDR1 is SGHAT, CDR2 FQNNGV, per germline. J was trimmed by 3 bases and V by 4 bases; bases with no gene match: 5. For the CDR3, the DNA is TGTGCCAGCAGCTGGTATGGACTAGCGGAAGAGACCCAGTACTTC. Translation gives CASSWYGLAEETQYF.

The chain is built from TRBV15 and TRBJ2-7; 7 bases are shared with TRBD2. Germline CDR1 and CDR2: LNHNV and YYDKDF (reference sequence). Trimming cost V 8 bases and J 3 bases; bases outside gene matches: 4. This CDR3 has 12 residues. CDR3 nucleotides: TGTGCCACCGGGGGGGAGAGCTACGAGCAGTACTTC. This encodes CATGGESYEQYF.

The chain carries TRBV19 and TRBJ1-5, with 7 bases lining up with TRBD1. The ends lost 7 bases at V and 7 bases at J; junction bases unmatched: 4. Germline V gene lookup returns CDR1 LNHDA and CDR2 SQIVND (reference sequence). CDR3 length: 12 amino acids. CDR3 residues: CASTTGWQPQHF. CDR3 sequence (DNA): TGTGCCAGTACGACAGGGTGGCAGCCCCAGCATTTT.

The chain carries TRBV9 and TRBJ2-7, with 9 bases identical to TRBD1. This CDR3 region has 17 residues. CDR1 is SGDLS, CDR2 YYNGEE, per germline. V was clipped by 4 bases and J by 6 bases; unmatched bases: 17. This CDR3 is CASSLGRTGEGWFEQYF. CDR3 bases: TGTGCCAGCAGCTTAGGTCGGACAGGGGAAGGTTGGTTCGAGCAGTACTTC.

This rearrangement joins TRBV7-9 to TRBJ2-1; D may be TRBD1 (5 bases). The germline V gene has CDR1 SEHNR and CDR2 FQNEAQ (reference sequence). This CDR3 has 12 residues. Trimming cost V 4 bases and J 5 bases, with 6 bases left between them. In DNA, the CDR3 is TGTGCCAGCAGCTGGGGCAACAATGAGCAGTTCTTC. Its protein is CASSWGNNEQFF.

The chain has TRBV19 and TRBJ2-2, with TRBD1 as a possible D gene (6 bases). The CDR3 is made up of 14 amino acids. CDR1 and CDR2 (germline): LNHDA, SQIVND (reference sequence). Deletions cut 5 bases from V and 0 bases from J, with 7 bases between. The DNA for the CDR3 is TGTGCCAGTAGTTCAGGGGCGAACACCGGGGAGCTGTTTTTT. Translation: CASSSGANTGELFF.

The V gene is TRBV30, the J gene TRBJ2-7; TRBD1 agrees at 8 bases. The CDR3 is 13 amino acids. V gave up 0 bases and J gave up 3 bases; unmatched junction bases: 1. The germline CDR1 and CDR2 sequences are GTSNPN and SVGIG (reference sequence). DNA for the CDR3: TGTGCCTGGAGTGTTGACAGGGGCTACGAGCAGTACTTC. Its translation is CAWSVDRGYEQYF.

This clone was observed a few times. The rearrangement joins TRBV7-8 to TRBJ2-3; the D call may be TRBD1 or TRBD2 (6 bases each). V shed 5 bases and J shed 2 bases, with 14 bases lying between them. Germline values: CDR1 SGHVS, CDR2 FQNEAQ. This CDR3 spans 15 amino acids. In DNA form, the CDR3 reads TGTGCCAGCAGCCCAGAGGGGGGACCCACAGATACGCAGTATTTT. The encoded protein is CASSPEGGPTDTQYF.

This clone was recorded only once. The chain joins TRBV6-6 to TRBJ2-7, with D perhaps TRBD1 (6 bases). The CDR3 loop spans 15 amino acids. V dropped 2 bases and J dropped 3 bases, with 14 bases sitting between them. Looked up from germline, CDR1 is MNHNY and CDR2 is SVGAGI (reference sequence). CDR3 region: CASSYEARGSYEQYF. In DNA form, the CDR3 reads TGTGCCAGCAGTTACGAGGCCAGGGGAAGCTACGAGCAGTACTTC.

V usage is TRBV5-1 and J usage is TRBJ1-3; D is possibly TRBD1 (5 bases). Trimming pared 0 bases from V and 0 bases from J, leaving 7 bases between. The CDR3 runs to 15 residues. Germline CDR1 SGHRS, CDR2 YFSETQ. CDR3 coding DNA: TGCGCCAGCAGCTTGGACAGGAGCTCTGGAAACACCATATATTTT. Encoded protein: CASSLDRSSGNTIYF.

The table lists this clone with a count of one. The V call is TRBV11-2, the J call TRBJ2-5; 10 positions agree with TRBD1. V trimming: 4 bases; J trimming: 3 bases; junction bases outside the gene matches: 8. Per germline, CDR1 SGHAT and CDR2 FQNNGV. There are 16 residues in the CDR3. The CDR3 sequence: CASSYRDRGREETQYF. CDR3 in DNA: TGTGCCAGCAGCTACCGGGACAGGGGTCGGGAAGAGACCCAGTACTTC. Together with reference TRBV11-2 and TRBJ2-5, the CDR3 gives the full variable domain: EAGVAQSPRYKIIEKRQSVAFWCNPISGHATLYWYQQILGQGPKLLIQFQNNGVVDDSQLPKDRFSAERLKGVDSTLKIQPAKLEDSAVYLCASSYRDRGREETQYFGPGTRLLVL.

By its share, this clone is medium-sized. This rearrangement joins TRBV7-9 to TRBJ2-2; D unclear. Germline V gene data show CDR1 as SEHNR and CDR2 as FQNEAQ (reference sequence). The CDR3 totals 16 residues. V lost 6 bases, J lost 0 bases, and 14 bases lay in between. The CDR3 nucleotides read TGTGCCAGCAGTTTCCCGAACAGAGCGAACACCGGGGAGCTGTTTTTT. This sequence encodes CASSFPNRANTGELFF.

This clone was seen just once. The gene calls are TRBV10-1 and TRBJ2-7, with D tentatively TRBD2 (6 bases). In germline, CDR1 is WNHNN, CDR2 SYGVQD (reference sequence). CDR3 size: 14 residues. V was clipped by 3 bases and J by 2 bases, with 11 bases between them. CDR3 DNA sequence: TGCGCCAGCAGTGAAAGGACTACGCCCTACGAGCAGTACTTC. Its protein is CASSERTTPYEQYF.

The rearrangement uses TRBV13 and TRBJ1-4, with a weak D call TRBD1 (6 bases). This CDR3 has 15 residues. Per germline, CDR1 PRHDT and CDR2 FYEKMQ (reference sequence). V lost 5 bases to trimming and J lost 5 bases, with 15 bases between them. The CDR3 reads CASSSRTAYNEKLFF. The CDR3 DNA reads as TGTGCCAGCAGCAGCCGGACAGCCTACAATGAAAAACTGTTTTTT.

CDR3 sequence: CASSLFRLPSTDTQYF. CDR3 sequence (DNA): TGTGCCAGCAGTTTATTCCGACTACCTAGCACAGATACGCAGTATTTT. The chain is built from TRBV27 and TRBJ2-3; D might be TRBD2 (5 bases). V lost 1 base and J lost 0, with 11 bases in between. The CDR3 extends over 16 amino acids. Germline assignment: CDR1 MNHEY and CDR2 SMNVEV (reference sequence).

The chain joins TRBV6-6 to TRBJ1-4, with 8 bases lining up with TRBD1. Per germline, CDR1 MNHNY and CDR2 SVGAGI (reference sequence). The CDR3 is made up of 13 amino acids. The ends lost 8 bases at V and 5 bases at J; junction bases unmatched: 4. CDR3 in amino acids: CASQGQENEKLFF. The CDR3 DNA reads as TGTGCCAGCCAGGGACAGGAGAATGAAAAACTGTTTTTT.

V usage is TRBV9 and J usage is TRBJ1-2, with a possible D match to TRBD1 (6 bases). Trimming took 0 bases from V and 7 from J, leaving 10 bases between them. Germline V lookup: CDR1 SGDLS, CDR2 YYNGEE. The length of the CDR3 is 13 residues. CDR3 DNA: TGTGCCAGCAGCGTAGAAACAGGGTTTGGCTACACCTTC. It codes for CASSVETGFGYTF.

The chain uses TRBV11-1 and TRBJ1-1; D perhaps matches TRBD1 (5 bases). Trimming cost V 5 bases and J 3 bases, with 10 bases left between them. CDR3 size: 13 residues. Germline-derived CDR1 and CDR2 are SGHAT and FQDESV (reference sequence). The CDR3 region is CASSRDSDTEAFF. CDR3 DNA sequence: TGTGCCAGCAGCCGAGACAGTGACACTGAAGCTTTCTTT.

Concerning this clone: One end of the junction varies from germline; a read error may be responsible. The J gene is TRBJ1-1, the V gene TRBV4-1; D possibly corresponds to TRBD1 (5 bases). The V gene's germline CDR1 is MGHRA and CDR2 YSYEKL. The CDR3 consists of 12 residues. The CDR3 coding sequence is TGCGCCAGCAGCCAACAGGACACCGAAGCTTTCTTT. It yields the protein CASSQQDTEAFF.

This chain links TRBV27 with TRBJ2-3; D is unresolved. Per germline, CDR1 MNHEY and CDR2 SMNVEV (reference sequence). Trimming shortened V by 3 bases and J by 3 bases, and 22 bases separated the two germline ends. CDR3 length: 18 residues. Here the CDR3 reads CASSFDPLGHSGTDTQYF. In nucleotides, the CDR3 is TGTGCCAGCAGTTTTGACCCCCTCGGGCATTCCGGGACAGATACGCAGTATTTT.

The chain combines TRBV2 with TRBJ2-2; no clear D. The V end was cut by 8 bases, the J end by 0 bases, with 16 bases between. This CDR3 has 16 amino acids. Looked up from germline, CDR1 is SNHLY and CDR2 is FYNNEI. The CDR3 region is CASHRKGSANTGELFF. DNA for the CDR3: TGTGCCAGCCACAGAAAAGGAAGCGCGAACACCGGGGAGCTGTTTTTT.

The chain couples TRBV11-2 to TRBJ2-5; D is unresolved. CDR3 length: 14 residues. From germline, CDR1 is SGHAT and CDR2 FQNNGV. With 2 bases removed from V and 5 bases from J, the gap between germline ends came to 12 bases. CDR3 nucleotide sequence: TGTGCCAGCAGCTTATCTCCGGGCGCGGAGACCCAGTACTTC. Translating it yields CASSLSPGAETQYF.

The chain is built from TRBV27 and TRBJ1-1; 8 bases agree with TRBD1. Germline trimming cut 7 bases from V and 2 bases from J; bases unmatched to any gene: 9. The CDR3 spans 15 residues. Germline V gives CDR1 MNHEY, CDR2 SMNVEV (reference sequence). CDR3: CASIPAGTGNTEAFF. The CDR3 DNA follows: TGTGCCAGCATCCCTGCCGGGACAGGAAACACTGAAGCTTTCTTT.